The clone carrying this T cell receptor beta chain has a handful of counts. The CDR3 covers 15 residues. Trimming took 4 bases from V and 4 from J, leaving 16 bases between them. From germline, CDR1 is SEHNR and CDR2 FQNEAQ (reference sequence). A single record per CDR3 protein comes from TCRdb applying MiXCR to the PCR reads. The sample has about 630,000 distinct CDR3 sequences; roughly 23% are singletons. Sorting defined naive CD8 T cells as CD8+CD4-CCR7+CD45RA+. The source of the sample is a study of molecular identifiers for immune sequencing clone quantification. The source of this sequence is a human donor in good health. Some libraries in this study had Jurkat cell RNA spiked in. The chain carries TRBV7-9 and TRBJ1-1, with D maybe TRBD1 (6 bases). Sequenced input: naive CD8+ T cells from blood, with Jurkat cell RNA spiked in. Subset specified: FACS-sorted CD8+CD4-CCR7+CD45RA+ naive T cells. This CDR3 is CASSSPGHTFTEAFF. The CDR3 DNA reads as TGTGCCAGCAGCTCACCGGGACACACCTTCACTGAAGCTTTCTTT.